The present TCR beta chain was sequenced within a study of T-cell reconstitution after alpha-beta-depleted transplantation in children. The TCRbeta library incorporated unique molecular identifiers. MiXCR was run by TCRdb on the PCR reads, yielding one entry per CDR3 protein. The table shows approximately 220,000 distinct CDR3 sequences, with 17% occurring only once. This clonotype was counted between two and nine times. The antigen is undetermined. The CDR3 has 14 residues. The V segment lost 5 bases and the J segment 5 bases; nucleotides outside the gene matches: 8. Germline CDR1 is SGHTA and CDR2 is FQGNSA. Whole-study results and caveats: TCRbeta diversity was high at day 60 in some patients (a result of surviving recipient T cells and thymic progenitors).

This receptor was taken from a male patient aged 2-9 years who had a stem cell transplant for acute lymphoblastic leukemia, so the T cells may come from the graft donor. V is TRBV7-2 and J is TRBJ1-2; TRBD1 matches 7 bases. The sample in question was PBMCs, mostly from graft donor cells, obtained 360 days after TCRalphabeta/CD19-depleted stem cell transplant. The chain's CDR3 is CASSRDRVEYGYTF. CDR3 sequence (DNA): TGTGCCAGCAGCAGAGACAGGGTAGAATATGGCTACACCTTC. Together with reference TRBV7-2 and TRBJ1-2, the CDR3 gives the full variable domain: GAGVSQSPSNKVTEKGKDVELRCDPISGHTALYWYRQSLGQGLEFLIYFQGNSAPDKSGLPSDRFSAERTGGSVSTLTIQRTQQEDSAVYLCASSRDRVEYGYTFGSGTRLTVV.